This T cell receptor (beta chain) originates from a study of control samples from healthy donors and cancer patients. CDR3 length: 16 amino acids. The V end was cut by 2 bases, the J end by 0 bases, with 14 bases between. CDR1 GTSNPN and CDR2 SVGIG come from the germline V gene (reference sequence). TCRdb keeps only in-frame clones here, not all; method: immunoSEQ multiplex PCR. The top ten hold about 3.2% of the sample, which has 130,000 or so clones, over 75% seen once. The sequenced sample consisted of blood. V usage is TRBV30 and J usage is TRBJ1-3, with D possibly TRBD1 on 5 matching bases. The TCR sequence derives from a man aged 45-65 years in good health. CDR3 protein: CAWSQPLRVSGNTIYF. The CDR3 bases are TGTGCCTGGAGTCAGCCCCTCAGGGTCTCTGGAAACACCATATATTTT.